This T cell receptor (beta chain) was captured by sequencing in a study of CD8+CD57+ T cells in acquired aplastic anemia. Looking at the study overall: Mean DNA quantity obtained from sorted CD4+ and CD8+ cells was about 3.2 ug. Healthy donor sequencing depth: approximately 9.9 million CD4+, some 12 million CD8+ reads. Whole-study findings and limits: Patients and controls were not found to differ significantly in CD8+ Simpson's diversity. Between patients and controls, about 30 CD8+ CDR3 sequences were found in common.

Genomic DNA constituted the template upon which TCR beta VDJ and CDR3 profiling was performed. TCRdb re-called the reads through MiXCR, storing one row per CDR3 protein. The table lists around 190,000 distinct CDR3 sequences, approximately 60% of them singletons. In the case of this clonotype: As yet, its antigen is unknown.

V gave up 10 bases and J gave up 6 bases; unmatched junction bases: 12. This CDR3 contains 14 residues. The V gene's germline CDR1 is ENHRY and CDR2 SYGVKD. The chain carries TRBV10-3 and TRBJ2-7; the match to TRBD1 covers 10 bases. Sequencing was done on a sample of sorted CD4+, CD8+, or CD8+CD57+ T cells (not recorded which) from PBMCs. The clonotype was recovered from a human donor in good health. The DNA for the CDR3 is TGTGCCACAGGGGGAGGGACAGGGGACTCCGAGCAGTACTTC. Translation gives CATGGGTGDSEQYF.